Given below is one T cell receptor (beta chain) in context. Authors' analysis steps: Estimation of nucleated cell counts relied on the amplification of reference gene primers. Using immunoSEQ multiplex PCR, the repertoire was profiled, and TCRdb retains in-frame clones only, with some absent. V and J calls and clone size are copied from that table; D and trimming were computed from the DNA. The table shows about 73,000 clones, with about 80% occurring only once. The CDR3 is 16 residues long. The V and J ends lost 0 bases and 11 bases respectively, with 17 bases between them. Germline CDR1 MNHEY, CDR2 SVGAGI. This entry belongs to a study of blood T cell repertoires in COVID-19. Study-wide context: Both acute and convalescent COVID-19 samples were obtained from the United States, Italy and Spain. Sources were T cells, B-cell-depleted T cells, or PBMCs; the material itself was cDNA or gDNA.

The sample comprised peripheral blood. This TCR came from a human donor in a cohort sampled during active COVID-19. The V call is TRBV6-5, the J call TRBJ1-6; no clear D. CDR3 sequence: CASSYSTTVPGTPLHF. CDR3 nucleotides: TGTGCCAGCAGTTACTCGACGACTGTCCCGGGGACACCCCTCCACTTT.